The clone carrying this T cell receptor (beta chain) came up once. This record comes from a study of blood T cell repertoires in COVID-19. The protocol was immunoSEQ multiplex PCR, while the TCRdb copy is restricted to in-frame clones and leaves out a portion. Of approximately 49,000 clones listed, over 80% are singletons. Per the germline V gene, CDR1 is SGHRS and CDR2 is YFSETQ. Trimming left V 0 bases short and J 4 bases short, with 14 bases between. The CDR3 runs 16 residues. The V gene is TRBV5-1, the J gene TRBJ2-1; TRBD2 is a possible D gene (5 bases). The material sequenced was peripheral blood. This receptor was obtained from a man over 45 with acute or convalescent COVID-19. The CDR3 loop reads CASSLDAGTGYNEQFF. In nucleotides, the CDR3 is TGCGCCAGCAGCTTGGATGCGGGCACGGGGTACAATGAGCAGTTCTTC.